This T cell receptor (beta chain) is from a study of tumor and adjacent non-tumor tissue in lung cancer. Study-level results: Patients with more diverse tumor TCRs had worse survival.

A modified ARM-PCR protocol with three rounds of nested PCR amplified TCRbeta. A single record per CDR3 protein comes from TCRdb applying MiXCR to the multiplex PCR reads. This table holds roughly 43,000 distinct CDR3 sequences, roughly 60% found once. In the case of this clonotype: Its antigen remains unknown. The junction departs from germline at one end; a sequencing error may be responsible.

No cell sorting was done before RNA was extracted from the tissue. The normal lung tissue was taken more than 3 cm from the tumor edge. The germline CDR1 and CDR2 sequences are SGHNT and YENEEA. This CDR3 is 12 amino acids long. Sequenced: distant non-tumor lung tissue. V gene TRBV11-3 combines with J gene TRBJ2-5; no clear D gene. This TCR was recovered from a man aged 45-65 years with non-small cell lung cancer. The CDR3: CASSLNEETLYF. CDR3 DNA sequence: TGTGCCAGCAGTCTAAACGAAGAGACCCTGTACTTC.